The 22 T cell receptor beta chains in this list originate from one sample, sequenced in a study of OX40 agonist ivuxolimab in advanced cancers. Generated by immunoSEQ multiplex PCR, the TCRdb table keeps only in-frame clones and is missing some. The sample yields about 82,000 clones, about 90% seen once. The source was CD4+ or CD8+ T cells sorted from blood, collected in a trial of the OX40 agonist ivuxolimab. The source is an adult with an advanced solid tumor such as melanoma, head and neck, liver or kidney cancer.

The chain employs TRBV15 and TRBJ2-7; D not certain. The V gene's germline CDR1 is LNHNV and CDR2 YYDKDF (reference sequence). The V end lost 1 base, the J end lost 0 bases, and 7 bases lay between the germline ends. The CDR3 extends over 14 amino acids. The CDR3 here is CATSRGLSSYEQYF. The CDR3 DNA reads TGTGCCACCAGCAGAGGCCTGAGCTCCTACGAGCAGTACTTC. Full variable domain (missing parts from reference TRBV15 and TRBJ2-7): DAMVIQNPRYQVTQFGKPVTLSCSQTLNHNVMYWYQQKSSQAPKLLFHYYDKDFNNEADTPDNFQSRRPNTSFCFLDIRSPGLGDTAMYLCATSRGLSSYEQYFGPGTRLTVT.

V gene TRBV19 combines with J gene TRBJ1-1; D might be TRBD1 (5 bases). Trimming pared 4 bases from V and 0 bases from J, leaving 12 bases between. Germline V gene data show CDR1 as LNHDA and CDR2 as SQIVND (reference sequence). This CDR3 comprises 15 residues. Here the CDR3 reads CASSRAGWMNTEAFF. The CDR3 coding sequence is TGTGCCAGTAGTAGGGCAGGGTGGATGAACACTGAAGCTTTCTTT.

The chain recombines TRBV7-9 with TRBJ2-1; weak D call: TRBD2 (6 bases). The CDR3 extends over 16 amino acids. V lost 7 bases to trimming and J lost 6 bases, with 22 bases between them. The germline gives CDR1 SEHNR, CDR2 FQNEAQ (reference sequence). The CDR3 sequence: CASTAPTSKGGNEQFF. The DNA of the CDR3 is TGTGCCAGCACGGCCCCCACGTCAAAGGGAGGCAATGAGCAGTTCTTC.

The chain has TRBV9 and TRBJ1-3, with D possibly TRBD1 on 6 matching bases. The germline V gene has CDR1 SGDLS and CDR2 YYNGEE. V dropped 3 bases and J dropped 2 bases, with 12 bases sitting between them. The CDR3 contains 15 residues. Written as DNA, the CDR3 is TGTGCCAGCAGCGCGGACGAGGGGGCTGGAAACACCATATATTTT. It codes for CASSADEGAGNTIYF.

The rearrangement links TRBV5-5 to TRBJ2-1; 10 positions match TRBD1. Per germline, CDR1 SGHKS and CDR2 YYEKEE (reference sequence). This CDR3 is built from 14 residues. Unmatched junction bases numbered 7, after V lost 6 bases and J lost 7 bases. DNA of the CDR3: TGTGCCAGCAAAAAATCGGGACAGGGGAATGAGCAGTTCTTC. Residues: CASKKSGQGNEQFF.

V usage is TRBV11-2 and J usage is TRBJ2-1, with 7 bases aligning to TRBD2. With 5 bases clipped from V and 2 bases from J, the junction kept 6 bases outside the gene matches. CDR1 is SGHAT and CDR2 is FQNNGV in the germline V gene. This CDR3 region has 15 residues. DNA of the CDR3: TGTGCCAGCAGCCCTGGGGACTACCCCTACAATGAGCAGTTCTTC. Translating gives CASSPGDYPYNEQFF.

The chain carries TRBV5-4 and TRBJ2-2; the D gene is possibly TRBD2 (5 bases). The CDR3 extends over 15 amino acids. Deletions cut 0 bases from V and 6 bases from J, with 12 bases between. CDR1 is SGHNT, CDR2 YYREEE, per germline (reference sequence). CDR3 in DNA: TGTGCCAGCAGCTTGGAGGAGGTTCCCGCCGGGGAGCTGTTTTTT. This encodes CASSLEEVPAGELFF.

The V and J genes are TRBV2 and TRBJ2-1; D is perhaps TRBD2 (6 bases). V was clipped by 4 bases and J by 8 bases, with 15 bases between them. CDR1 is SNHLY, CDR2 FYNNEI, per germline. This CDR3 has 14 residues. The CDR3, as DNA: TGTGCCAGCAGTGCCCCGGGGGATAGCGATGAGCAGTTCTTC. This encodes CASSAPGDSDEQFF.

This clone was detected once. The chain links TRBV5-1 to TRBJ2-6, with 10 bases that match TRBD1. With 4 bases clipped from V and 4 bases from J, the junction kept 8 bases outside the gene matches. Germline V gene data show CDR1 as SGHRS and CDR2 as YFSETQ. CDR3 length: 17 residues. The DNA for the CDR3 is TGCGCCAGCAGCCCTCCCGGGACAGGGGACGGGGCCAACGTCCTGACTTTC. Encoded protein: CASSPPGTGDGANVLTF.

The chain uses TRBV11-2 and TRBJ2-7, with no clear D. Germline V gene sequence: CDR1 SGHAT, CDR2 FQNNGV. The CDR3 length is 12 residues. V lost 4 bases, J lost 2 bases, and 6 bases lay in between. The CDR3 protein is CASSSTAYEQYF. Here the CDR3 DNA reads TGTGCCAGCAGCTCCACTGCCTACGAGCAGTACTTC.

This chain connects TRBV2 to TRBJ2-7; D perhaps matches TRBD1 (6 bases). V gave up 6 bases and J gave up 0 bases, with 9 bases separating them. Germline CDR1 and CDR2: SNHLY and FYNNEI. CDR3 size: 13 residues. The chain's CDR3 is CASRGTHSYEQYF. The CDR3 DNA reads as TGTGCCAGCAGGGGGACACACTCCTACGAGCAGTACTTC.

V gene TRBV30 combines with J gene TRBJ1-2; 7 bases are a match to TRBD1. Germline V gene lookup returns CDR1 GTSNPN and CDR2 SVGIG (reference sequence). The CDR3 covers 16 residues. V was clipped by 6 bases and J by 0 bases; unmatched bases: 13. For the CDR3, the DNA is TGTGCCTGTAACCTGATCGACAGGGCTCCTAACTATGGCTACACCTTC. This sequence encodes CACNLIDRAPNYGYTF.

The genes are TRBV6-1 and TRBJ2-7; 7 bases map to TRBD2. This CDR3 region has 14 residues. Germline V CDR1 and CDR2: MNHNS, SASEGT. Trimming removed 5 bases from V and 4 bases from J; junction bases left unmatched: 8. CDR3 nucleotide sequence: TGTGCCAGCAGTCAGGGACTATCCTTATACGAGCAGTACTTC. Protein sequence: CASSQGLSLYEQYF.

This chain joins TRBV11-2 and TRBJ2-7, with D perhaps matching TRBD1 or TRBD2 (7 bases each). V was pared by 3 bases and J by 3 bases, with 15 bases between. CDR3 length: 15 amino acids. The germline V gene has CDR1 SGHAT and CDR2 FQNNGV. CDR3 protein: CASSLGGGGVYEQYF. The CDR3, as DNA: TGTGCCAGCAGCTTGGGAGGGGGCGGGGTCTACGAGCAGTACTTC. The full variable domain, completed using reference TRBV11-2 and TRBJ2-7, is EAGVAQSPRYKIIEKRQSVAFWCNPISGHATLYWYQQILGQGPKLLIQFQNNGVVDDSQLPKDRFSAERLKGVDSTLKIQPAKLEDSAVYLCASSLGGGGVYEQYFGPGTRLTVT.

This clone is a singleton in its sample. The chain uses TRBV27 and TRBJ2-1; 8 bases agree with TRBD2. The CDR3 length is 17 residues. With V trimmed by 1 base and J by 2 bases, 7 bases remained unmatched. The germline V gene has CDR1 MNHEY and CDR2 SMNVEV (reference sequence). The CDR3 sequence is CASSLFGGGITYNEQFF. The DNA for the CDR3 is TGTGCCAGCAGTTTATTCGGGGGGGGGATCACCTACAATGAGCAGTTCTTC.

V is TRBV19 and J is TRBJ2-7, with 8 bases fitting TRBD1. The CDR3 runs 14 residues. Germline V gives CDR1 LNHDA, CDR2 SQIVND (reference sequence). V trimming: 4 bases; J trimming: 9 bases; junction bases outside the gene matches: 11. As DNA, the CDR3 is TGTGCCAGTAGTACGGGACAGGACAGTGCGGGGCAGTACTTC. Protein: CASSTGQDSAGQYF.

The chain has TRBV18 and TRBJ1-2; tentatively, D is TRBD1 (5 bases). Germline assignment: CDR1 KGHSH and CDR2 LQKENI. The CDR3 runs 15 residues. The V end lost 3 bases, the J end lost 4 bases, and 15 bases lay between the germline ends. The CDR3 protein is CASSPSRDGSYGYTF. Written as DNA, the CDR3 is TGTGCCAGCTCACCGTCCCGGGACGGGAGCTATGGCTACACCTTC.

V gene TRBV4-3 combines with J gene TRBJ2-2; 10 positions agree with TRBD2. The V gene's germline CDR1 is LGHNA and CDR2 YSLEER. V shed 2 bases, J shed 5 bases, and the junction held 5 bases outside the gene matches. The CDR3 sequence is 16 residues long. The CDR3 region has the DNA TGCGCCAGCAGCCAATCTAGCGGGGGCTGGACCGGGGAGCTGTTTTTT. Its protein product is CASSQSSGGWTGELFF.

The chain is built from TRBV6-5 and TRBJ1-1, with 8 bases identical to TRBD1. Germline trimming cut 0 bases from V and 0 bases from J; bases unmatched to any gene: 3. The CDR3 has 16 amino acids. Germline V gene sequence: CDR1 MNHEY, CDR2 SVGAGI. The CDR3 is CASSYSTGVLNTEAFF. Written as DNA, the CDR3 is TGTGCCAGCAGTTACTCGACAGGGGTCTTGAACACTGAAGCTTTCTTT.

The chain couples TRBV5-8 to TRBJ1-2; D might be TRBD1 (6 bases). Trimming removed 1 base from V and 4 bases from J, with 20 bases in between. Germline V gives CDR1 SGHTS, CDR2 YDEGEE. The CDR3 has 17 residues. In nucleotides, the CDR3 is TGTGCCAGCAGCTTGTCGGGACACCCCGGATTAGGCTATGGCTACACCTTC. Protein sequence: CASSLSGHPGLGYGYTF.

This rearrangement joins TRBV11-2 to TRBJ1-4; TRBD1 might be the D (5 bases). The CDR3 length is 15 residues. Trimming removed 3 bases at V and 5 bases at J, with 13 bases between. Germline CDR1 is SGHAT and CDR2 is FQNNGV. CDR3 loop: CASSLSGGGNEKLFF. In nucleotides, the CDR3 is TGTGCCAGCAGCTTGAGCGGGGGGGGAAATGAAAAACTGTTTTTT.

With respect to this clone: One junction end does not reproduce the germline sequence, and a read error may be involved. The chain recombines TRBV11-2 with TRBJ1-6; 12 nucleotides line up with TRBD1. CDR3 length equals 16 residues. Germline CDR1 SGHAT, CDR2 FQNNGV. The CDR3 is CASSQEIGTGGSPLHF. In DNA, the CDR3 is TGCGCCAGCAGCCAAGAGATCGGGACAGGGGGCTCACCCCTCCACTTT.